This T cell receptor (beta chain) was sequenced during a study of CD8 T cells in Susac syndrome (dated by TCRdb to the late 2010s). Study-level background: Whether CD8+ T cell activation and differentiation in Susac syndrome was antigen driven was tested using repertoire sequencing.

CDR1 and CDR2, per the germline V gene (reference sequence), are GTSNPN and SVGIG. The cysteine opens and the phenylalanine closes a CDR3 of 15 amino acids. Only the CDR3 DNA stays, 45 bases, in frame from base 1. Trimming takes 0 bases off V and 5 bases off J; junction bases not matched to a gene: 9. RNA was extracted with the RNeasy kit and about 0.5 to 1 ug was reverse transcribed using random hexamers. TCR beta CDR3 regions were amplified with the immunoSEQ multiplex PCR assay covering 54 Vbeta and 13 Jbeta segments. PCR amplification bias was corrected using a synthetic template baseline for primer optimization and computational correction. As for the original processing: Reads were annotated to V, D and J genes per IMGT and analyzed with immunoSEQ Analyzer, keeping only productive sequences. Clonality was computed as one minus Shannon entropy normalized by log2 of the number of productive unique sequences. For each patient and control, public and private clones were evaluated among the 100 most prevalent clones. Susac-specific clones were defined as absent from healthy and MS cohorts, around 980 published viral clones and other ImmuneACCESS disease sequences. TCRdb reran the public reads through fastp at Q25 and MiXCR, keeping productive beta chains. Duplicate CDR3 protein sequences are folded into a single record with the most common DNA and genes. These V and J calls are TCRdb output, not the study's own analysis. The sample data list about 300,000 distinct CDR3 sequences, and under 95% of these were observed just once. About 0.063% of the sample comes from the top ten.

Results the study describes overall, beyond this receptor: The TCR sequencing and HLA analysis was acknowledged to have included a relatively small number of individuals.

Comment on this clonotype: Its antigen is currently not known. No clone much larger than this one lies a single base away; base qualities are absent.

High-throughput TCR beta sequencing profiled peripheral blood CD8+ and CD4+ T cells from healthy donors, Susac syndrome patients and multiple sclerosis patients. Multiple sclerosis controls were treatment-naive patients with stable or active relapsing-remitting disease fulfilling revised McDonald criteria. Bulk CD8+ and CD4+ T cells were purified magnetically by negative isolation, whereas CD8+ TEMRA cells were enriched by FACS. Blood was drawn into EDTA tubes, processed within 24 hours, and PBMCs were isolated by density gradient centrifugation. PBMCs destined for TCR sequencing were cryopreserved in liquid nitrogen and later thawed in a 37 °C water bath. A purity of at least 90% was achieved for sorted or isolated CD4+, CD8+ and CD8+ TEMRA cells.

Rearrangement joined TRBV30 to TRBJ1-1, and 7 junctional nucleotides match TRBD1. Sequenced material: CD4+ T cells from PBMCs. This clonotype was obtained from a human donor with multiple sclerosis. The DNA sequence is as follows: TGTGCCTGGAGTGTTCGCAGGGGGGTTCTAACTGAAGCTTTCTTT. It specifies CAWSVRRGVLTEAFF.